What follows is one TCR beta chain and its context. The sample is drawn from a study of blood T cell repertoires in COVID-19. Study details: The United States, Italy and Spain provided the acute and convalescent COVID-19 samples. In each case, the material was cDNA or gDNA derived from T cells, B-cell-depleted T cells, or PBMCs.

This CDR3 has 14 amino acids. Germline CDR1 and CDR2: LNHDA and SQIVND (reference sequence). The V end lost 0 bases, the J end lost 2 bases, and 5 bases lay between the germline ends. As originally analysed: Reference gene primers were amplified, and this amplification served to estimate nucleated cell counts. Assay: immunoSEQ multiplex PCR; the TCRdb copy retains only in-frame clones and omits some. V and J calls and clone size are as listed in that table; D and trimming were resolved from the DNA. Of some 78,000 clones in the sample, roughly 87% were seen once. The TCR comes from a woman aged 80 or older with active or convalescent COVID-19. The chain recombines TRBV19 with TRBJ1-5; no clear D gene. The sequenced sample was peripheral blood. In DNA form, the CDR3 reads TGTGCCAGTAGTATAGAGGGAGGCAATCAGCCCCAGCATTTT. This encodes CASSIEGGNQPQHF.